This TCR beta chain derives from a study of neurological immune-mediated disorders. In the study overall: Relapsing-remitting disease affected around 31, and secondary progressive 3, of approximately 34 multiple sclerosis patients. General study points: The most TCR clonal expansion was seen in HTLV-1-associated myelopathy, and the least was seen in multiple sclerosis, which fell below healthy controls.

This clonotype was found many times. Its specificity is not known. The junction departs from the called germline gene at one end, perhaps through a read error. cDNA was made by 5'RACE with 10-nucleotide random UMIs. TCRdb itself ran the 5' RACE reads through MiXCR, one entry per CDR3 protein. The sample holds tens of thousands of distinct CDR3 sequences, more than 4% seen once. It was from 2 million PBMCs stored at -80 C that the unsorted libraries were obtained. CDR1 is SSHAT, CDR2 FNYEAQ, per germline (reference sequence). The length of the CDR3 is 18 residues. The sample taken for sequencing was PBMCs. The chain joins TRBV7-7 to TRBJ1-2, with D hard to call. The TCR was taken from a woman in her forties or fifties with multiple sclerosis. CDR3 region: CASSPQADALAVGYGYTF. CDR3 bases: TGTGCTAGCAGCCCTCAGGCCGATGCATTGGCGGTTGGGTATGGCTACACCTTC.